One sample yielded the 25 T cell receptor beta chains listed below, sequenced in a study of regulatory T cells in long-lasting Graves disease. Building the TCR beta libraries relied on iRepertoire HTBI primers, and CDR3 regions underwent Arm-PCR. TCRdb re-derived calls from the multiplex PCR reads in MiXCR, one entry per CDR3 protein. Here the sample spans hundreds of thousands of distinct CDR3 sequences, about 18% being singletons. Described time point: newly diagnosed GD, antithyroid drugs for less than 3 months. Researchers made the TCR library from RNA that was extracted from PBMCs. The sequences come from peripheral blood mononuclear cells (PBMCs), collected at new diagnosis, from a patient treated with antithyroid drugs. All receptors come from a female donor with Graves disease.

This clonotype was seen ten or more times. J is TRBJ2-1 and V is TRBV19, with TRBD2 matching 10 bases. V lost 9 bases and J lost 8; bases outside the gene matches: 10. This CDR3 contains 14 residues. Germline CDR1 LNHDA, CDR2 SQIVND (reference sequence). The CDR3 is CASSPRLAGDEQFF. CDR3 coding DNA: TGTGCCAGCAGCCCGAGACTAGCGGGCGATGAGCAGTTCTTC.

Ten or more counts support this clonotype. This sequence joins TRBV9 and TRBJ2-1, with 11 bases aligning to TRBD2. The V segment lost 4 bases and the J segment 7 bases; nucleotides outside the gene matches: 10. Germline values: CDR1 SGDLS, CDR2 YYNGEE. The CDR3 contains 16 residues. In nucleotides, the CDR3 is TGTGCCAGCAGCCCCCTTGACCTAGCGGGAGGAAATGAGCAGTTCTTC. This sequence encodes CASSPLDLAGGNEQFF.

Ten or more counts support this clonotype. The chain has TRBV12-3 or TRBV12-4 and TRBJ2-7; 9 bases are a match to TRBD2. V gave up 1 base and J gave up 1 base; unmatched junction bases: 11. The CDR3 is 18 amino acids. CDR3 in amino acids: CASSLVSQISGRSYEQYF. The CDR3 region has the DNA TGTGCCAGCAGTTTAGTGTCTCAAATTAGCGGGAGATCCTACGAGCAGTACTTC.

This clonotype was counted a few times. The chain employs TRBV9 and TRBJ2-2, with TRBD2 as a possible D gene (6 bases). Germline-derived CDR1 and CDR2 are SGDLS and YYNGEE. The V end was cut by 0 bases, the J end by 0 bases, with 6 bases between. The CDR3 has 15 amino acids. For the CDR3, the DNA is TGTGCCAGCAGCGTAGGGAGGGCGAACACCGGGGAGCTGTTTTTT. This sequence encodes CASSVGRANTGELFF.

The sample holds many counts of this clonotype. This chain uses TRBV28 with TRBJ1-2; D possibly corresponds to TRBD1 (6 bases). The V end lost 5 bases, the J end lost 1 base, and 17 bases lay between the germline ends. The CDR3 runs to 16 residues. Germline V gene lookup returns CDR1 MDHEN and CDR2 SYDVKM. Here the CDR3 reads CASSPHGVRGNYGYTF. In DNA form, the CDR3 reads TGTGCCAGCAGTCCCCATGGGGTCAGGGGTAACTATGGCTACACCTTC.

The table lists this clonotype with many counts. The chain couples TRBV27 to TRBJ1-1; D might be TRBD1 (5 bases). CDR1 MNHEY and CDR2 SMNVEV come from the germline V gene (reference sequence). Trimming shortened V by 5 bases and J by 3 bases, and 19 bases separated the two germline ends. The CDR3 extends over 16 amino acids. The CDR3 sequence: CASSGLDRGRDTEAFF. The CDR3 nucleotides are TGTGCCAGCAGTGGTCTTGACAGAGGGCGGGACACTGAAGCTTTCTTT.

This clonotype was recorded at least ten times. V and J are TRBV27 and TRBJ2-1; the D gene could be TRBD1 or TRBD2 (5 bases each). The CDR3 loop spans 17 amino acids. Germline V lookup: CDR1 MNHEY, CDR2 SMNVEV (reference sequence). With 4 bases removed from V and 6 bases from J, the gap between germline ends came to 22 bases. The DNA for the CDR3 is TGTGCCAGCAGTTCCGCGGCTAGCACTTATGGGGGCAATGAGCAGTTCTTC. Protein: CASSSAASTYGGNEQFF.

The chain links TRBV9 to TRBJ2-5; 7 bases are a match to TRBD2. Unmatched junction bases numbered 4, after V lost 0 bases and J lost 2 bases. The CDR3 extends over 15 amino acids. Per germline, CDR1 SGDLS and CDR2 YYNGEE. The CDR3 spells CASSVGASGQETQYF. The CDR3, as DNA: TGTGCCAGCAGCGTAGGGGCTAGCGGACAAGAGACCCAGTACTTC.

This clonotype was detected many times. V usage is TRBV6-5 and J usage is TRBJ2-3, with D hard to call. Germline loops: CDR1 MNHEY, CDR2 SVGAGI. CDR3 length: 18 amino acids. Trimming removed 2 bases from V and 2 bases from J, with 20 bases in between. CDR3 residues: CASSYTPLLLAHTDTQYF. The CDR3 bases are TGTGCCAGCAGTTACACCCCTCTACTGCTTGCACACACAGATACGCAGTATTTT.

This clonotype was recorded at least ten times. The chain has TRBV5-1 and TRBJ2-7; the match to TRBD2 covers 11 bases. The CDR3 spans 14 residues. With V trimmed by 5 bases and J by 2 bases, 3 bases remained unmatched. CDR1 is SGHRS, CDR2 YFSETQ, per germline. In nucleotides, the CDR3 is TGCGCCAGCAGAGGGACTAGCGGCCCCTACGAGCAGTACTTC. It specifies CASRGTSGPYEQYF.

The V gene is TRBV12-3 or TRBV12-4, the J gene TRBJ2-7; possible D gene TRBD2, 7 bases. Trimming pared 1 base from V and 3 bases from J, leaving 13 bases between. This CDR3 has 15 residues. The CDR3, as DNA: TGTGCCAGCAGTTTAGGAGGGGGGGGGAGCTACGAGCAGTACTTC. It encodes CASSLGGGGSYEQYF.

Many counts were recorded for this clonotype. J is TRBJ2-3 and V is TRBV7-9, with a possible D match to TRBD2 (6 bases). Germline V CDR1 and CDR2: SEHNR, FQNEAQ (reference sequence). The V and J ends lost 6 bases and 4 bases respectively, with 14 bases between them. The CDR3 spans 14 residues. CDR3: CASSIRDFPDTQYF. CDR3 DNA: TGTGCCAGCAGTATACGGGACTTCCCAGATACGCAGTATTTT.

This clonotype was seen at least ten times. CDR3 in amino acids: CASSRQMNQPQHF. The CDR3 region has the DNA TGTGCCAGCAGCAGGCAGATGAATCAGCCCCAGCATTTT. V and J are TRBV9 and TRBJ1-5; no firm D call. The germline V and J ends were trimmed by 4 bases and 4 bases, with 9 bases remaining between them. CDR3 length: 13 amino acids. The germline CDR1 and CDR2 sequences are SGDLS and YYNGEE. Looking up the rest from reference TRBV9 and TRBJ1-5 gives the full variable domain: DSGVTQTPKHLITATGQRVTLRCSPRSGDLSVYWYQQSLDQGLQFLIQYYNGEERAKGNILERFSAQQFPDLHSELNLSSLELGDSALYFCASSRQMNQPQHFGDGTRLSIL.

This clonotype occurred many times. The chain carries TRBV9 and TRBJ1-6; D might be TRBD1 (5 bases). The CDR3 has 15 residues. Trimming cost V 0 bases and J 7 bases, with 11 bases left between them. Germline V gene sequence: CDR1 SGDLS, CDR2 YYNGEE. The CDR3 sequence is CASSVEGTENSPLHF. In DNA, the CDR3 is TGTGCCAGCAGCGTAGAAGGGACCGAAAATTCACCCCTCCACTTT.

This clonotype was detected many times. The chain uses TRBV19 and TRBJ2-2; 9 bases are shared with TRBD1. Germline V lookup: CDR1 LNHDA, CDR2 SQIVND (reference sequence). V lost 7 bases and J lost 3; bases outside the gene matches: 9. The CDR3 consists of 16 residues. The CDR3 is CASTIRGTGYTGELFF. As DNA, the CDR3 is TGTGCCAGTACCATCCGAGGGACAGGGTACACCGGGGAGCTGTTTTTT.

This clonotype was counted many times. The genes are TRBV6-5 and TRBJ1-1; 7 nucleotides match TRBD1. V was pared by 4 bases and J by 3 bases, with 5 bases of the junction left unmatched. CDR1 is MNHEY and CDR2 is SVGAGI in the germline V gene. The CDR3 is 14 residues long. CDR3 DNA: TGTGCCAGCAGTTCCGGACAGGCCTACACTGAAGCTTTCTTT. It codes for CASSSGQAYTEAFF.

In its sample, this clonotype was seen many times. The rearrangement joins TRBV6-2 or TRBV6-3 to TRBJ1-6, with D hard to call. The CDR3 is made up of 15 amino acids. The V end was cut by 2 bases, the J end by 5 bases, with 10 bases between. Germline-derived CDR1 and CDR2 are MNHEY and SVGEGT. The CDR3 DNA sequence: TGTGCCAGCAGTTACGGACCTATGAATAATTCACCCCTCCACTTT. Its translation is CASSYGPMNNSPLHF.

In regard to this clonotype: A read error may be the cause here, since a much bigger clone is one base away. The CDR3 DNA follows: TGTACCAGCAGTGAATTTTGGGGACAGGGTCGCGAGCAGTACTTC. Its protein is CTSSEFWGQGREQYF. The V gene is TRBV2, the J gene TRBJ2-7; 9 bases fit TRBD1. Germline assignment: CDR1 SNHLY and CDR2 FYNNEI. The CDR3 is 15 residues long.

This clonotype was counted at least ten times. The chain uses TRBV5-1 and TRBJ2-3; possibly TRBD2 for D (5 bases). V was cut by 4 bases and J by 4 bases, with 13 bases left in between. The CDR3 has 14 amino acids. Germline CDR1 SGHRS, CDR2 YFSETQ. The CDR3 protein is CASSLAGVADTQYF. The CDR3 DNA reads TGCGCCAGCAGCCTGGCCGGGGTGGCAGATACGCAGTATTTT.

This clonotype has just one count. The chain combines TRBV27 with TRBJ2-7; TRBD2 aligns across 11 bases. The CDR3 sequence is 17 residues long. The J segment lost 4 bases and the V segment lost 5 bases, leaving 13 bases of the junction unmatched. The V gene's germline CDR1 is MNHEY and CDR2 SMNVEV (reference sequence). The CDR3 DNA follows: TGTGCCAGCAGTCCCTCCCGACTAGCGGGATCGTTATACGAGCAGTACTTC. Protein product: CASSPSRLAGSLYEQYF.

The rearrangement links TRBV5-1 to TRBJ2-1; D not certain. The CDR3 consists of 15 residues. Germline-derived CDR1 and CDR2 are SGHRS and YFSETQ. Trimming took 6 bases from V and 0 from J, leaving 13 bases between them. The CDR3 DNA reads as TGCGCCAGCACCGCCGGCCGTAGCTCCTACAATGAGCAGTTCTTC. Translating gives CASTAGRSSYNEQFF.

A single count supports this clonotype. Just one base apart from a much larger clone, this may be a read error. This chain joins TRBV11-2 and TRBJ1-4, with D hard to call. CDR3 size: 14 residues. CDR1 is SGHAT and CDR2 is FQNNGV in the germline V gene. The CDR3 DNA reads TGTGTCAGCAGCTTACCCCCCAAAGAAGAAAAACTGTTTTTT. It specifies CVSSLPPKEEKLFF.

This chain uses TRBV29-1 with TRBJ1-4; 8 bases agree with TRBD1. CDR3 length: 14 amino acids. V was clipped by 6 bases and J by 3 bases; unmatched bases: 6. Germline values: CDR1 SQVTM, CDR2 ANQGSEA. The CDR3 spells CSVDRGLANEKLFF. CDR3 nucleotide sequence: TGCAGCGTCGACAGGGGTTTAGCTAATGAAAAACTGTTTTTT.

To note about this clonotype: This may arise from a read error, as a much more abundant clone is one base away. The rearrangement uses TRBV12-3 or TRBV12-4 and TRBJ2-1; the D gene could be TRBD1 or TRBD2 (7 bases each). There are 15 residues in the CDR3. The CDR3 bases are TGTGCCAGCACCCAGGGAGGGGGCATTGGAGAGACCCGGTACTTC. This encodes CASTQGGGIGETRYF.

Ten or more counts support this clonotype. The junction departs from germline at one end; a sequencing error may be responsible. The chain employs TRBV10-1 and TRBJ2-1, with 12 bases aligning to TRBD2. In germline, CDR1 is WNHNN, CDR2 SYGVQD (reference sequence). This CDR3 has 15 amino acids. CDR3 residues: CASSDGLAGYNEQFF. CDR3 sequence (DNA): TGTGCCAGCAGCGACGGACTAGCGGGGTACAATGAGCAGTTCTTC.